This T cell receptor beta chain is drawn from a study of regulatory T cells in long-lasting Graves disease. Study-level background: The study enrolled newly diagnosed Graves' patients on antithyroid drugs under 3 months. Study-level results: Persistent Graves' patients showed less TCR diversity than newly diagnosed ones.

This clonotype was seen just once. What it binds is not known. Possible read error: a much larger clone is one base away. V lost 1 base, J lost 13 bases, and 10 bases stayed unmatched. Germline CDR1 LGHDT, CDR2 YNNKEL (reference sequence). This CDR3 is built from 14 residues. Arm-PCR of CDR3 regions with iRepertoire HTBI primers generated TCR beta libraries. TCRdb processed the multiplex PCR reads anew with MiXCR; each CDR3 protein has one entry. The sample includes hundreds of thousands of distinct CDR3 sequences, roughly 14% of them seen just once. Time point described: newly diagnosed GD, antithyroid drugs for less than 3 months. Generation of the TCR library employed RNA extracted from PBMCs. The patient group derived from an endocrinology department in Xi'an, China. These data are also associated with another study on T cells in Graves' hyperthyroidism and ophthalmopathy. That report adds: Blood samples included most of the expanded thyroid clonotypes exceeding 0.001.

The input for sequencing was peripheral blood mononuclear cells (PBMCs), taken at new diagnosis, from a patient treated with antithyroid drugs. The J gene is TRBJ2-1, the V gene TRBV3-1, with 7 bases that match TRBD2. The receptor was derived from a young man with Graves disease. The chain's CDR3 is CASSQGLRAGQQFF. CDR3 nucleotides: TGTGCCAGCAGCCAAGGTCTTAGAGCGGGGCAACAGTTCTTC.